The 21 T cell receptor beta chains in this list originate from one sample, sequenced in a study of cytomegalovirus exposure and HLA in healthy donors. In the PCR, 60 Vbeta and 13 Jbeta primers were used. Generated by immunoSEQ multiplex PCR, the TCRdb table keeps only in-frame clones and is missing some. The data hold 150,000 to 200,000 clones, with roughly three quarters observed a single time. The specimen sequenced was PBMCs. Receptor source: a woman between 50 and 59 years old in good health and CMV-seronegative.

The chain combines TRBV6-1 with TRBJ2-1; possible D gene TRBD2, 6 bases. V was clipped by 5 bases and J by 0 bases, with 11 bases between them. The CDR3 length is 15 residues. Per the germline V gene, CDR1 is MNHNS and CDR2 is SASEGT. The CDR3: CASSRSGSSYNEQFF. CDR3 nucleotides: TGTGCCAGCAGTCGTAGCGGCAGCTCCTACAATGAGCAGTTCTTC.

This clone was seen once. The chain is built from TRBV27 and TRBJ1-3, with unresolved D. In germline, CDR1 is MNHEY, CDR2 SMNVEV (reference sequence). The CDR3 has 13 amino acids. V was shortened by 0 bases and J by 12 bases, with 12 bases between the two germline ends. CDR3 sequence reads: CASSLSSGSVIYF. The CDR3 bases are TGTGCCAGCAGTTTATCATCAGGTTCTGTCATATATTTT.

About this clone itself: At one boundary the junction diverges from the germline segment, which might be a read error. The chain carries TRBV7-9 and TRBJ2-3; 8 bases are shared with TRBD1. The germline CDR1 and CDR2 sequences are SEHNR and FQNEAQ (reference sequence). The CDR3 sequence is 16 residues long. CDR3 sequence: CSSSATGQGRTDTQYF. In DNA, the CDR3 is TGTTCCAGCAGCGCTACTGGACAGGGCCGCACAGATACGCAGTATTTT.

The V call is TRBV7-2, the J call TRBJ1-6; a weak D match, TRBD1 (6 bases). Germline CDR1 and CDR2: SGHTA and FQGNSA. V lost 4 bases and J lost 8, with 9 bases in between. The CDR3 runs 13 residues. The CDR3 reads CASSSQGYSPLHF. The CDR3 DNA follows: TGTGCCAGCAGCTCACAGGGATATTCACCCCTCCACTTT.

The V gene is TRBV28, the J gene TRBJ2-1; 10 bases align to TRBD2. Looked up from germline, CDR1 is MDHEN and CDR2 is SYDVKM. The V segment lost 8 bases and the J segment 7 bases; nucleotides outside the gene matches: 11. CDR3 length equals 15 residues. This chain's CDR3 is CASSVAGGPGNEQFF. The CDR3 DNA is TGTGCCAGCTCTGTAGCGGGAGGCCCGGGGAATGAGCAGTTCTTC.

This clone has more than one count but fewer than ten. A read error may account for a junction end that differs from germline. V gene TRBV7-9 combines with J gene TRBJ2-7; 7 bases match TRBD2. The germline gives CDR1 SEHNR, CDR2 FQNEAQ (reference sequence). CDR3 length: 14 residues. The CDR3 loop reads CSSSLAGRSYEQYF. The DNA for the CDR3 is TGTTCCAGCAGCTTAGCGGGCCGCTCCTACGAGCAGTACTTC.

This clone was seen once. The chain links TRBV30 to TRBJ2-5; 7 positions agree with TRBD1. The CDR3 contains 15 residues. V was pared by 0 bases and J by 5 bases, with 9 bases of the junction left unmatched. Looked up from germline, CDR1 is GTSNPN and CDR2 is SVGIG (reference sequence). The CDR3 loop is CAWSVLAGGVETQYF. CDR3 DNA: TGTGCCTGGAGTGTACTGGCAGGGGGTGTGGAGACCCAGTACTTC. Filled out from reference TRBV30 and TRBJ2-5, the complete variable domain reads SQTIHQWPATLVQPVGSPLSLECTVEGTSNPNLYWYRQAAGRGLQLLFYSVGIGQISSEVPQNLSASRPQDRQFILSSKKLLLSDSGFYLCAWSVLAGGVETQYFGPGTRLLVL.

The J gene is TRBJ1-5, the V gene TRBV15, with no clear D. Germline assignment: CDR1 LNHNV and CDR2 YYDKDF (reference sequence). CDR3 length equals 13 residues. V was clipped by 5 bases and J by 8 bases, with 13 bases between them. The CDR3 spells CATSGPYIEPQHF. The CDR3 DNA reads as TGTGCCACCAGCGGGCCTTATATAGAGCCCCAGCATTTT.

The CDR3 bases are TGTGCCATCAGTGAGTCCCTCGCGTCGAATAATTCACCCCTCCACTTT. Translation: CAISESLASNNSPLHF. The chain combines TRBV10-3 with TRBJ1-6; D is uncertain. This CDR3 contains 16 residues. V was clipped by 0 bases and J by 5 bases, with 11 bases between them. Germline assignment: CDR1 ENHRY and CDR2 SYGVKD.

This clone was picked up a small number of times. Other DNA sequences within the sample encode an identical CDR3. This chain joins TRBV5-1 and TRBJ2-1; TRBD2 is a possible D gene (6 bases). The CDR3 is 15 residues long. Deletions cut 3 bases from V and 1 base from J, with 11 bases between. In germline, CDR1 is SGHRS, CDR2 YFSETQ. The CDR3 region is CASSSGGGSYNEQFF. For the CDR3, the DNA is TGCGCCAGCAGCTCCGGTGGAGGGTCCTACAATGAGCAGTTCTTC.

This clone has a handful of counts. The DNA for the CDR3 is TGTGCCAGCAGTTCCACCGGGACAGCTAATGAAAAACTGTTTTTT. Translating gives CASSSTGTANEKLFF. V is TRBV28 and J is TRBJ1-4, with 7 bases fitting TRBD1. V lost 4 bases and J lost 3; bases outside the gene matches: 5. The CDR3 is made up of 15 amino acids. Per the germline V gene, CDR1 is MDHEN and CDR2 is SYDVKM.

The chain uses TRBV28 and TRBJ2-7; 13 nucleotides match TRBD2. Germline assignment: CDR1 MDHEN and CDR2 SYDVKM. This CDR3 spans 15 amino acids. The junction had 3 bases not matched to a gene; V was cut back by 5 bases and J by 2 bases. CDR3 protein: CASSPGLAGTYEQYF. The DNA for the CDR3 is TGTGCCAGCAGTCCGGGACTAGCGGGGACCTACGAGCAGTACTTC.

The chain joins TRBV15 to TRBJ2-1; 7 nucleotides agree with TRBD1. The CDR3 has 15 residues. The germline CDR1 and CDR2 sequences are LNHNV and YYDKDF (reference sequence). J lost 0 bases, V lost 5 bases, and 4 bases had no gene match. The CDR3 region has the DNA TGTGCCACCAGCGGACGGGACAGCTCCTACAATGAGCAGTTCTTC. Encoded protein: CATSGRDSSYNEQFF.

This rearrangement joins TRBV7-9 to TRBJ1-5; TRBD1 aligns across 7 bases. Germline CDR1 and CDR2: SEHNR and FQNEAQ (reference sequence). V was clipped by 5 bases and J by 4 bases; unmatched bases: 2. This CDR3 spans 13 amino acids. CDR3 sequence (DNA): TGTGCCAGCAGCCGGGGACAGAATCAGCCCCAGCATTTT. Protein: CASSRGQNQPQHF.

The gene calls are TRBV6-1 and TRBJ2-3, with D hard to call. This CDR3 has 14 residues. Germline CDR1 MNHNS, CDR2 SASEGT. Trimming pared 0 bases from V and 1 base from J, leaving 5 bases between. CDR3: CASSEARRTDTQYF. For the CDR3, the DNA is TGTGCCAGCAGTGAAGCGAGGCGCACAGATACGCAGTATTTT.

The rearrangement links TRBV6-6 to TRBJ1-5; tentative D call: TRBD1 (6 bases). Germline V gene data show CDR1 as MNHNY and CDR2 as SVGAGI (reference sequence). Trimming stripped 2 bases from V and 7 bases from J, with 15 bases between. CDR3 length: 15 amino acids. CDR3 sequence: CASSYRPGAGQPQHF. DNA of the CDR3: TGTGCCAGCAGTTACCGCCCAGGGGCCGGGCAGCCCCAGCATTTT.

The chain couples TRBV7-8 to TRBJ2-1, with D perhaps matching TRBD2 (5 bases). This CDR3 has 16 residues. V lost 0 bases to trimming and J lost 0 bases, with 9 bases between them. Germline V lookup: CDR1 SGHVS, CDR2 FQNEAQ. The CDR3 spells CASSLAGDPSYNEQFF. DNA for the CDR3: TGTGCCAGCAGCTTAGCCGGGGATCCCTCCTACAATGAGCAGTTCTTC.

V and J are TRBV5-6 and TRBJ1-1; TRBD1 agrees at 12 bases. V was pared by 4 bases and J by 4 bases, with 8 bases of the junction left unmatched. CDR1 SGHDT and CDR2 YYEEEE come from the germline V gene. The CDR3 runs 16 residues. DNA for the CDR3: TGTGCCAGCAGCGTGAGGGACAGGGGGCCAGGCACTGAAGCTTTCTTT. Its translation: CASSVRDRGPGTEAFF.

This clone was recorded once. The chain carries TRBV28 and TRBJ2-2; 9 bases are a match to TRBD1. There are 16 residues in the CDR3. With 3 bases clipped from V and 6 bases from J, the junction kept 8 bases outside the gene matches. Germline V gene lookup returns CDR1 MDHEN and CDR2 SYDVKM. The CDR3 loop reads CASSFSGTGWSGELFF. As DNA, the CDR3 is TGTGCCAGCAGTTTTTCCGGGACAGGGTGGTCCGGGGAGCTGTTTTTT.

The rearrangement joins TRBV7-8 to TRBJ1-2; D possibly corresponds to TRBD1 (5 bases). Per the germline V gene, CDR1 is SGHVS and CDR2 is FQNEAQ. The CDR3 sequence is 16 residues long. V shed 1 base and J shed 9 bases, with 21 bases lying between them. The DNA for the CDR3 is TGTGCCAGCAGCTTAGACGGCGGCAGGGACTTCGTTAGCTACACCTTC. Residues: CASSLDGGRDFVSYTF.

Turning to this clone: The junction shows a germline mismatch at one end, possibly a read error. This sequence joins TRBV7-9 and TRBJ2-1, with 9 positions matching TRBD1. The CDR3 sequence is 14 residues long. Germline V lookup: CDR1 SEHNR, CDR2 FQNEAQ (reference sequence). CDR3 in amino acids: CSSSLGQGLGEQFF. CDR3 in DNA: TGTTCCAGCAGCTTAGGACAGGGGTTGGGTGAGCAGTTCTTC. The variable domain in full, completed from reference TRBV7-9 and TRBJ2-1, reads DTGVSQNPRHKITKRGQNVTFRCDPISEHNRLYWYRQTLGQGPEFLTYFQNEAQLEKSRLLSDRFSAERPKGSFSTLEIQRTEQGDSAMYLCSSSLGQGLGEQFFGPGTRLTVL.